Listed here are 31 T cell receptor beta chains from one sample, sequenced in a study of cytomegalovirus exposure and HLA in healthy donors (dated by TCRdb to the late 2010s). The library was prepared using the immunoSEQ multiplex PCR assay. A mixture of 60 forward primers for TCR Vbeta segments and 13 reverse primers for TCR Jbeta segments was used in the multiplex PCR. TCRdb took this table from immuneACCESS and kept in-frame rearrangements with V and J called. Such tables lack part of the clones; where checked against another copy, unresolved V genes explain under half of the gap, and the rest is unexplained. Within this sample are roughly 180,000 clones, with around 80% of them counted one time only. Roughly 1.2% of the sample belongs to the ten largest clones. Sequenced input: PBMCs. Receptors originate from a boy aged 2-15 years in good health and CMV-seronegative.

This chain uses TRBV6-5 with TRBJ1-2, with D tentatively TRBD1 (6 bases). Trimming left V 4 bases short and J 5 bases short, with 17 bases between. The CDR3 contains 15 residues. The germline CDR1 and CDR2 sequences are MNHEY and SVGAGI. The CDR3 coding sequence is TGTGCCAGCAGTTTCGGGCGTACAGGGAGTTATGGCTACACCTTC. This sequence encodes CASSFGRTGSYGYTF.

The chain has TRBV10-3 and TRBJ1-2; 9 nucleotides line up with TRBD1. Germline V gene sequence: CDR1 ENHRY, CDR2 SYGVKD. The length of the CDR3 is 15 residues. Trimming cost V 2 bases and J 2 bases; bases outside gene matches: 3. The DNA of the CDR3 is TGTGCCATCAGTGAGAAGGGACAGGGAAACTATGGCTACACCTTC. This translates into CAISEKGQGNYGYTF.

This chain joins TRBV6-5 and TRBJ2-7, with D unclear. Trimming stripped 0 bases from V and 2 bases from J, with 11 bases between. CDR1 is MNHEY, CDR2 SVGAGI, per germline. The CDR3 has 15 amino acids. The CDR3 is CASSYSSRKPYEQYF. The CDR3 DNA follows: TGTGCCAGCAGTTACTCGAGCAGGAAACCCTACGAGCAGTACTTC.

CDR3 loop: CASSYSPWGRAYGYTF. In nucleotides, the CDR3 is TGTGCCAGCAGTTACAGTCCCTGGGGCAGGGCCTATGGCTACACCTTC. The chain couples TRBV6-5 to TRBJ1-2; possibly TRBD1 for D (5 bases). Germline V gene sequence: CDR1 MNHEY, CDR2 SVGAGI. Trimming pared 2 bases from V and 4 bases from J, leaving 17 bases between. There are 16 residues in the CDR3.

The genes are TRBV6-5 and TRBJ2-2; D possibly corresponds to TRBD2 (6 bases). Trimming stripped 2 bases from V and 2 bases from J, with 12 bases between. Germline V gives CDR1 MNHEY, CDR2 SVGAGI. The CDR3 has 16 amino acids. CDR3 coding DNA: TGTGCCAGCAGTTACGGGGAGGCCATTAACACCGGGGAGCTGTTTTTT. Amino acid sequence: CASSYGEAINTGELFF.

This clone appeared a few times. The chain joins TRBV29-1 to TRBJ2-3; 10 bases are shared with TRBD2. In germline, CDR1 is SQVTM, CDR2 ANQGSEA. CDR3 size: 17 residues. J gave up 2 bases and V 7 bases, and 15 bases lay outside the gene matches. CDR3 amino acids: CSADPGTSGALTDTQYF. In DNA, the CDR3 is TGCAGCGCCGACCCGGGCACTAGCGGGGCCCTCACAGATACGCAGTATTTT.

The chain employs TRBV6-1 and TRBJ1-1; D is uncertain. The CDR3 loop spans 13 amino acids. Trimming left V 7 bases short and J 3 bases short, with 12 bases between. Per the germline V gene, CDR1 is MNHNS and CDR2 is SASEGT. CDR3 region: CASKPMRDTEAFF. DNA of the CDR3: TGTGCCAGCAAACCCATGCGGGACACTGAAGCTTTCTTT.

This sequence joins TRBV30 and TRBJ1-3; 10 bases map to TRBD1. V trimming: 3 bases; J trimming: 0 bases; junction bases outside the gene matches: 5. The V gene's germline CDR1 is GTSNPN and CDR2 SVGIG (reference sequence). The length of the CDR3 is 16 residues. This CDR3 is CAWRDRDRGSGNTIYF. Here the CDR3 DNA reads TGTGCCTGGAGGGACCGGGACAGGGGCTCTGGAAACACCATATATTTT. The full variable domain, its missing parts supplied by reference TRBV30 and TRBJ1-3, is SQTIHQWPATLVQPVGSPLSLECTVEGTSNPNLYWYRQAAGRGLQLLFYSVGIGQISSEVPQNLSASRPQDRQFILSSKKLLLSDSGFYLCAWRDRDRGSGNTIYFGEGSWLTVV.

The sample holds one count of this clone. This sequence joins TRBV9 and TRBJ2-2, with D perhaps matching TRBD2 (6 bases). With 3 bases removed from V and 6 bases from J, the gap between germline ends came to 15 bases. Germline V CDR1 and CDR2: SGDLS, YYNGEE. The CDR3 sequence is 15 residues long. This CDR3 is CASSASGDWAGELFF. DNA of the CDR3: TGTGCCAGCAGCGCCTCGGGAGACTGGGCCGGGGAGCTGTTTTTT.

The rearrangement links TRBV27 to TRBJ1-1, with unresolved D. Trimming removed 1 base from V and 4 bases from J, with 10 bases in between. The CDR3 extends over 14 amino acids. Germline V lookup: CDR1 MNHEY, CDR2 SMNVEV (reference sequence). CDR3 sequence reads: CASSLFPGSTEAFF. CDR3 sequence (DNA): TGTGCCAGCAGTTTATTCCCCGGGAGCACTGAAGCTTTCTTT.

This chain joins TRBV5-6 and TRBJ2-5, with 11 bases aligning to TRBD1. Trimming took 5 bases from V and 5 from J; bases not matched to a gene: 5. The CDR3 runs to 14 residues. Germline V gene lookup returns CDR1 SGHDT and CDR2 YYEEEE. In nucleotides, the CDR3 is TGTGCCAGCAGGGGACAGGGGGGGGTGGAGACCCAGTACTTC. It is translated as CASRGQGGVETQYF.

The chain couples TRBV7-9 to TRBJ1-1, with D tentatively TRBD1 (5 bases). The CDR3 covers 15 residues. Germline CDR1 is SEHNR and CDR2 is FQNEAQ (reference sequence). Trimming removed 4 bases from V and 0 bases from J, with 12 bases in between. In DNA, the CDR3 is TGTGCCAGCAGCTGGCAGGACATCATGAACACTGAAGCTTTCTTT. Translation gives CASSWQDIMNTEAFF.

V gene TRBV27 combines with J gene TRBJ2-5, with a possible D match to TRBD2 (6 bases). V was cut by 3 bases and J by 2 bases, with 13 bases left in between. This CDR3 is 15 amino acids long. Per germline, CDR1 MNHEY and CDR2 SMNVEV (reference sequence). The DNA of the CDR3 is TGTGCCAGCAGTTTGAACGGGAGAGATCAAGAGACCCAGTACTTC. Translated, it gives CASSLNGRDQETQYF.

This sequence joins TRBV7-6 and TRBJ2-4, with D tentatively TRBD1 (6 bases). In germline, CDR1 is SGHVS, CDR2 FNYEAQ. CDR3 length: 18 amino acids. Trimming stripped 2 bases from V and 0 bases from J, with 17 bases between. CDR3 DNA sequence: TGTGCCAGCAGCTTACCCACAGGGTACCCTCTAGCCAAAAACATTCAGTACTTC. This codes for CASSLPTGYPLAKNIQYF.

This chain connects TRBV4-3 to TRBJ2-3; 8 bases line up with TRBD2. V was clipped by 3 bases and J by 6 bases; unmatched bases: 14. The CDR3 length is 17 residues. The germline V gene encodes CDR1 LGHNA and CDR2 YSLEER. CDR3 in DNA: TGCGCCAGCAGCCACACTAGCGGAGGAAGTGCACGCGATACGCAGTATTTT. Translated, it gives CASSHTSGGSARDTQYF.

The V and J genes are TRBV6-5 and TRBJ2-2, with a weak D call TRBD2 (5 bases). The V and J ends lost 4 bases and 5 bases respectively, with 14 bases between them. CDR3 length: 15 amino acids. The germline V gene encodes CDR1 MNHEY and CDR2 SVGAGI. Written as DNA, the CDR3 is TGTGCCAGCAGTTCCCTCCGGACTTCAACCGGGGAGCTGTTTTTT. Protein sequence: CASSSLRTSTGELFF.

Points on this clone: Other DNA sequences from this sample encode an identical CDR3 as well. V usage is TRBV12-5 and J usage is TRBJ1-2, with TRBD1 matching over 7 bases. This CDR3 contains 15 residues. Unmatched junction bases numbered 12, after V lost 3 bases and J lost 8 bases. CDR1 and CDR2 (germline): LGHNT, FRNRAP. CDR3: CASGFGTAGLTGYTF. CDR3 bases: TGTGCTAGTGGTTTCGGGACAGCCGGTTTGACGGGCTACACCTTC.

The V gene is TRBV19, the J gene TRBJ2-2, with 7 bases fitting TRBD2. V lost 8 bases, J lost 1 base, and 16 bases stayed unmatched. Germline V gene sequence: CDR1 LNHDA, CDR2 SQIVND (reference sequence). The CDR3 spans 18 residues. The DNA for the CDR3 is TGTGCCAGTGGCCCCGGAACGTACGGGAGGAAGAACACCGGGGAGCTGTTTTTT. This gives the protein CASGPGTYGRKNTGELFF. The full variable domain, its missing parts supplied by reference TRBV19 and TRBJ2-2, is DGGITQSPKYLFRKEGQNVTLSCEQNLNHDAMYWYRQDPGQGLRLIYYSQIVNDFQKGDIAEGYSVSREKKESFPLTVTSAQKNPTAFYLCASGPGTYGRKNTGELFFGEGSRLTVL.

V gene TRBV2 combines with J gene TRBJ1-4, with no clear D. V was pared by 8 bases and J by 8 bases, with 12 bases between. The CDR3 loop spans 12 amino acids. Germline loops: CDR1 SNHLY, CDR2 FYNNEI. CDR3 sequence: CASGMPGEKLFF. CDR3 DNA: TGTGCCAGCGGCATGCCGGGGGAAAAACTGTTTTTT. Variable domain in full (rest from reference TRBV2 and TRBJ1-4): EPEVTQTPSHQVTQMGQEVILRCVPISNHLYFYWYRQILGQKVEFLVSFYNNEISEKSEIFDDQFSVERPDGSNFTLKIRSTKLEDSAMYFCASGMPGEKLFFGSGTQLSVL.

This chain connects TRBV2 to TRBJ2-7; 8 bases match TRBD1. Trimming cost V 6 bases and J 6 bases; bases outside gene matches: 7. The CDR3 runs to 13 residues. Per germline, CDR1 SNHLY and CDR2 FYNNEI. For the CDR3, the DNA is TGTGCCAGCAGGACAGGGGAAATGGGCGAGCAGTACTTC. As protein: CASRTGEMGEQYF.

The rearrangement joins TRBV5-1 to TRBJ2-5, with 11 bases aligning to TRBD2. With 1 base clipped from V and 2 bases from J, the junction kept 7 bases outside the gene matches. CDR3 size: 17 residues. The germline gives CDR1 SGHRS, CDR2 YFSETQ. The CDR3 region is CASSLPGLAGFQETQYF. The CDR3 DNA is TGCGCCAGCAGCTTGCCAGGACTAGCGGGCTTTCAAGAGACCCAGTACTTC.

This clone was counted only a few times. The identical CDR3 is also encoded by other nucleotide sequences in the sample. The V and J genes are TRBV5-1 and TRBJ1-6; 9 positions agree with TRBD1. This CDR3 spans 14 amino acids. V was clipped by 4 bases and J by 9 bases; unmatched bases: 5. The germline CDR1 and CDR2 sequences are SGHRS and YFSETQ. CDR3: CASSPGQGGSPLHF. CDR3 coding DNA: TGCGCCAGCAGCCCGGGACAGGGCGGTTCACCCCTCCACTTT.

This sequence joins TRBV6-5 and TRBJ1-4; perhaps TRBD1 as D (5 bases). This CDR3 region has 15 residues. CDR1 MNHEY and CDR2 SVGAGI come from the germline V gene. Trimming pared 4 bases from V and 0 bases from J, leaving 9 bases between. The CDR3 loop is CASSSRQSTNEKLFF. CDR3 nucleotides: TGTGCCAGCAGTTCTCGACAGTCAACTAATGAAAAACTGTTTTTT.

V is TRBV14 and J is TRBJ2-1, with TRBD2 matching 7 bases. J gave up 9 bases and V 5 bases, and 4 bases lay outside the gene matches. Germline V gene sequence: CDR1 SGHDN, CDR2 FVKESK. The CDR3 totals 12 residues. The CDR3, as DNA: TGTGCCAGCAGCGGGCGCGGGGGTGAGCAGTTCTTC. As protein: CASSGRGGEQFF.

V and J are TRBV7-6 and TRBJ2-2, with a tentative D call TRBD2 (5 bases). CDR1 is SGHVS and CDR2 is FNYEAQ in the germline V gene. Trimming left V 8 bases short and J 1 base short, with 14 bases between. The CDR3 consists of 15 residues. The DNA for the CDR3 is TGTGCCAGCGCCTCAACTGCGGGGAACACCGGGGAGCTGTTTTTT. As protein: CASASTAGNTGELFF.

The chain links TRBV11-2 to TRBJ1-4; a possible D gene is TRBD1 (6 bases). The length of the CDR3 is 17 residues. Germline CDR1 is SGHAT and CDR2 is FQNNGV. Trimming stripped 5 bases from V and 1 base from J, with 17 bases between. This CDR3 reads CASSQLRGGITNEKLFF. CDR3 in DNA: TGTGCCAGCAGCCAACTAAGGGGGGGGATAACTAATGAAAAACTGTTTTTT.

The sample holds one count of this clone. The chain couples TRBV6-6 to TRBJ2-3, with 9 positions matching TRBD2. There are 15 residues in the CDR3. Germline loops: CDR1 MNHNY, CDR2 SVGAGI (reference sequence). The J segment lost 5 bases and the V segment lost 6 bases, leaving 9 bases of the junction unmatched. The CDR3 spells CASRSSGASEDTQYF. In nucleotides, the CDR3 is TGTGCCAGCAGGTCTAGCGGGGCTAGTGAAGATACGCAGTATTTT.

On this clone: This sample also contains other DNA sequences that code for the same CDR3. The chain recombines TRBV5-1 with TRBJ1-1; 10 nucleotides align to TRBD1. Germline V lookup: CDR1 SGHRS, CDR2 YFSETQ. With 0 bases clipped from V and 4 bases from J, the junction kept 3 bases outside the gene matches. The CDR3 loop spans 15 amino acids. DNA of the CDR3: TGCGCCAGCAGCTTGGGACGGACAGGGGGCACTGAAGCTTTCTTT. It yields the protein CASSLGRTGGTEAFF.

This sequence joins TRBV30 and TRBJ1-4, with D possibly matching TRBD1 (5 bases). The CDR3 runs 14 residues. The ends were cut back, 4 bases at V and 8 bases at J, with 17 bases in the middle. Germline lookup yields CDR1 GTSNPN and CDR2 SVGIG (reference sequence). The CDR3 bases are TGTGCCTGGAATCCCAGGGTGGGTCAGGAAAAACTGTTTTTT. It translates to CAWNPRVGQEKLFF.

The chain links TRBV9 to TRBJ1-2; a weak D match, TRBD1 (5 bases). The CDR3 has 17 residues. Between the trimmed V and J ends, which lost 1 base and 5 bases, there was a span of 21 bases. Germline lookup yields CDR1 SGDLS and CDR2 YYNGEE. DNA of the CDR3: TGTGCCAGCAGCGTAAGGGAGGACGGGACTGATAAATATGGCTACACCTTC. This encodes CASSVREDGTDKYGYTF.

In DNA, the CDR3 is TGTGCCAGCAGTTATTTCACACTAGAGAACACCGGGGAGCTGTTTTTT. Amino acid sequence: CASSYFTLENTGELFF. The rearrangement links TRBV6-5 to TRBJ2-2; tentatively, D is TRBD2 (5 bases). The CDR3 is made up of 16 amino acids. Germline lookup yields CDR1 MNHEY and CDR2 SVGAGI. V was shortened by 3 bases and J by 1 base, with 12 bases between the two germline ends.